This T cell receptor beta chain comes out of a study of radiotherapy plus CTLA-4 blockade in lung cancer. Study as a whole: Objective responses arose in approximately 19% of patients, and about 32% experienced disease control. Study-level results: Reports identified early blood T cell clone dynamics, with interferon-beta, as the best response predictor. An expansion of tumor-derived TCR clones occurred in blood after radiotherapy plus ipilimumab.

With 0 bases removed from V and 0 bases from J, the gap between germline ends came to 10 bases. Germline V CDR1 and CDR2: SGHRS, YFSETQ. The CDR3 extends over 15 amino acids. Chemo-refractory metastatic non-small-cell lung cancer patients received focal radiation with ipilimumab CTLA-4 blockade. Only in-frame clones appear in the TCRdb table, and some are missing; sequencing was by immunoSEQ multiplex PCR. This table has some 110,000 clones, approximately 80% appearing once. Comments on this clone: Its antigen is not identified.

This TCR derives from a human donor with non-small cell lung cancer that progressed on radiotherapy plus ipilimumab. Some clones in this sample may be carry-over from other donors' samples. Source: peripheral blood, taken from a patient treated with radiotherapy plus ipilimumab. The genes are TRBV5-1 and TRBJ2-7; D is uncertain. The CDR3, as DNA: TGCGCCAGCAGCTTGGGGGGTAGAGACTCCTACGAGCAGTACTTC. Amino acid sequence: CASSLGGRDSYEQYF.